This entry is about one TCR beta chain. This specimen comes from a study of blood T cell repertoires in COVID-19. Per germline, CDR1 SGHDT and CDR2 YYEEEE. The ends were cut back, 3 bases at V and 4 bases at J, with 19 bases in the middle. CDR3 length equals 17 residues. Some clones are missing from TCRdb's copy, which holds only in-frame ones; the method was immunoSEQ multiplex PCR. The table includes about 140,000 clones, roughly 82% detected once. The clonotype comes from an elderly man with acute or convalescent COVID-19. The sample comprised peripheral blood. The chain links TRBV5-6 to TRBJ2-2, with D maybe TRBD1 (5 bases). The DNA for the CDR3 is TGTGCCAGCAGCTCTTTGGGGCAGGGCAGACGCACCGGGGAGCTGTTTTTT. Amino acids: CASSSLGQGRRTGELFF.